This T cell receptor (beta chain) was profiled in a study of blood T cell repertoires in COVID-19. Background on the study: Spain, Italy and the United States supplied samples that represented acute and convalescent COVID-19. Nucleic acid was either cDNA or gDNA, and it came from T cells, B-cell-depleted T cells, or PBMCs.

Original methodology: Researchers report that nucleated cell counts were estimated from reference gene primer amplification. Assay: immunoSEQ multiplex PCR; the TCRdb copy retains only in-frame clones and omits some. D and trimming come from the DNA, and the V and J calls and clone size come from that table. The data contain roughly 250,000 clones, around 82% of them seen just once; the ten biggest clones take up roughly 4.6%. Per germline, CDR1 LGHDT and CDR2 YNNKEL (reference sequence). The CDR3 runs 16 residues. V was pared by 0 bases and J by 3 bases, with 5 bases of the junction left unmatched. The genes are TRBV3-1 (or the pseudogene TRBV3-2) and TRBJ2-7, with 10 bases aligning to TRBD2. The sample comprised peripheral blood. The receptor was derived from a woman older than 75 with active or convalescent COVID-19. The CDR3 DNA reads as TGTGCCAGCAGCCAAGATCTAACTAGCGGGGTCTACGAGCAGTACTTC. This codes for CASSQDLTSGVYEQYF.